Listed below are T cell receptor beta chains from one sample, sequenced in a study of radiotherapy plus CTLA-4 blockade in lung cancer. TCRdb's copy holds only in-frame clones and misses some; the assay was immunoSEQ multiplex PCR. The sample has about 85,000 clones; roughly 86% are singletons. The sample here was peripheral blood, taken from a patient treated with radiotherapy plus ipilimumab. The receptors shown here come from a human donor with non-small cell lung cancer who had a partial response to radiotherapy plus ipilimumab. Each CDR3 is given with its conserved first and last residue. Fields, in order: J gene, clone size, V gene, D gene, CDR3 DNA, CDR3 protein. D genes are given only for firm matches. For some rows the clone size is stated as once, few or many, or as a class when expanded; others skip it.

J gene: TRBJ2-3
clone size: .
V gene: TRBV2
D gene: TRBD1
CDR3 DNA: TGTGCCAGCATCCCAGGGACAGGGAGTACCCCTAGCACAGATACGCAGTATTTT
CDR3 protein: CASIPGTGSTPSTDTQYF

J gene: TRBJ1-1
clone size: few
V gene: TRBV7-9
D gene: .
CDR3 DNA: TGTGCCAGCAGCTTAAGTGGCGGTGGAGAAGCTTTCTTT
CDR3 protein: CASSLSGGGEAFF

J gene: TRBJ1-1
clone size: .
V gene: TRBV6-1
D gene: .
CDR3 DNA: TGTGCCAGCAGTGACAGGAAAGCTTTCTTT
CDR3 protein: CASSDRKAFF

J gene: TRBJ1-5
clone size: .
V gene: TRBV10-3
D gene: .
CDR3 DNA: TGTGCCATCAGTGGTTCAGATCAGCCCCAGCATTTT
CDR3 protein: CAISGSDQPQHF

J gene: TRBJ1-3
clone size: .
V gene: TRBV5-4
D gene: .
CDR3 DNA: TGTGCCAGCAGCTTGGGAACGCCAGGGGAACGGGGAAACACCATATATTTT
CDR3 protein: CASSLGTPGERGNTIYF

J gene: TRBJ2-7
clone size: .
V gene: TRBV9
D gene: .
CDR3 DNA: TGTGCCAGCAGCGTAGGTCGCAGGGGAGGGCACGAGCAGTACTTC
CDR3 protein: CASSVGRRGGHEQYF

J gene: TRBJ1-1
clone size: few
V gene: TRBV18
D gene: TRBD1
CDR3 DNA: TGTGCCAGCTCCCCTGACAGGGACACTGAAGCTTTCTTT
CDR3 protein: CASSPDRDTEAFF

J gene: TRBJ2-5
clone size: .
V gene: TRBV5-4
D gene: .
CDR3 DNA: TGTGCCAGCAGCTTGTCGGAGACCCAGTACTTC
CDR3 protein: CASSLSETQYF

J gene: TRBJ2-3
clone size: .
V gene: TRBV13
D gene: TRBD2
CDR3 DNA: TGTGCCAGCAGCTTTGGACTAGGAGGAGATACGCAGTATTTT
CDR3 protein: CASSFGLGGDTQYF

J gene: TRBJ2-7
clone size: .
V gene: TRBV4-1
D gene: .
CDR3 DNA: TGCGCCAGCAGCCAAGATAGGACAACCGAGCAGTACTTC
CDR3 protein: CASSQDRTTEQYF

J gene: TRBJ2-1
clone size: .
V gene: TRBV9
D gene: TRBD2
CDR3 DNA: TGTGCCAGCAGCGTTTTAGCGGGAGGGTACAATGAGCAGTTCTTC
CDR3 protein: CASSVLAGGYNEQFF

J gene: TRBJ2-3
clone size: .
V gene: TRBV18
D gene: TRBD2
CDR3 DNA: TGTGCCAGCTCACCTAGCGGGAGGGCCGTAGCAGATACGCAGTATTTT
CDR3 protein: CASSPSGRAVADTQYF

J gene: TRBJ1-4
clone size: many
V gene: TRBV7-9
D gene: .
CDR3 DNA: TGTGCCAGCAGCGGATACAGGGAAACTAATGAAAAACTGTTTTTT
CDR3 protein: CASSGYRETNEKLFF

J gene: TRBJ2-5
clone size: .
V gene: TRBV5-1
D gene: TRBD1
CDR3 DNA: TGCGCCAGCAGCCTGGGGACAGTCCAAGAGACCCAGTACTTC
CDR3 protein: CASSLGTVQETQYF

J gene: TRBJ1-4
clone size: .
V gene: TRBV7-8
D gene: .
CDR3 DNA: TGTGCCAGCAGCTTAGGTTCGGGTTCTGGAACTAATGAAAAACTGTTTTTT
CDR3 protein: CASSLGSGSGTNEKLFF

J gene: TRBJ2-1
clone size: .
V gene: TRBV6-1
D gene: TRBD2
CDR3 DNA: TGTGCCAGCAGTGAAGCGCTTCGACTAGCGGGAGGTGAGCAGTTCTTC
CDR3 protein: CASSEALRLAGGEQFF

J gene: TRBJ2-7
clone size: .
V gene: TRBV28
D gene: TRBD2
CDR3 DNA: TGTGCCAGCAGTTCCTTTAGCGGGAGGTCCTACGAGCAGTACTTC
CDR3 protein: CASSSFSGRSYEQYF

J gene: TRBJ1-1
clone size: .
V gene: TRBV29-1
D gene: .
CDR3 DNA: TGCAGCGTTGAAGTGTTAGGGGATGGGACTGAAGCTTTCTTT
CDR3 protein: CSVEVLGDGTEAFF

J gene: TRBJ2-1
clone size: .
V gene: TRBV30
D gene: TRBD2
CDR3 DNA: TGTGCCTGGAGTGTACTCCGGACTAGCGGGAGGACTTACAATGAGCAGTTCTTC
CDR3 protein: CAWSVLRTSGRTYNEQFF

J gene: TRBJ2-1
clone size: once
V gene: TRBV7-2
D gene: TRBD2
CDR3 DNA: TGTGCCAGCAGCTTAGTCCTACTAGCGGGAAGGTGGCAGTTCTTC
CDR3 protein: CASSLVLLAGRWQFF

J gene: TRBJ2-4
clone size: .
V gene: TRBV29-1
D gene: TRBD1
CDR3 DNA: TGCAGCGTTCTGGGACAGAACAAAAACATTCAGTACTTC
CDR3 protein: CSVLGQNKNIQYF

J gene: TRBJ2-1
clone size: .
V gene: TRBV7-2
D gene: TRBD2
CDR3 DNA: TGTGCCAGCAGCTTAGGACTAGCGGGAGGTTTTAGGCAGTTCTTC
CDR3 protein: CASSLGLAGGFRQFF